The clone carrying this T cell receptor (beta chain) has a count of ten or more. Its antigen is unidentified. The data were taken from a study of T-cell reconstitution after alpha-beta-depleted transplantation in children. Construction of the TCRbeta library involved unique molecular identifiers. TCRdb re-called the PCR reads with MiXCR, one entry per CDR3 protein. Of fewer than 250,000 distinct CDR3 sequences listed, 8.2% are singletons. Trimming removed 3 bases from V and 9 bases from J, with 17 bases in between. Germline CDR1 and CDR2: SGHNT and YYREEE (reference sequence). There are 14 residues in the CDR3. Points from the study as a whole: Expanded clones from the graft, numbering several hundred, reportedly supplied alpha-beta T cells about two months after transplant. Some patients' high day-60 TCRbeta diversity was attributed to recipient cells surviving conditioning. T-cell counts and diversity at one year following transplant were attributed mainly to newly produced T cells.

Sequencing used PBMCs, mostly from graft donor cells, obtained 180 days after TCRalphabeta/CD19-depleted stem cell transplant. The chain carries TRBV5-4 and TRBJ2-3; no firm D call. This sequence was found in a male patient aged 10 to 17 who had a stem cell transplant for acute lymphoblastic leukemia, so the T cells may come from the graft donor. CDR3 coding DNA: TGTGCCAGCAGCTCAGGCGAGGTGGTGGGGACGCAGTATTTT. Translated: CASSSGEVVGTQYF.